The source of this TCR beta chain is a study of blood T cell repertoires in COVID-19. CDR1 LGHNA and CDR2 YSLEER come from the germline V gene. This CDR3 is 14 amino acids long. The ends were cut back, 1 base at V and 1 base at J, with 7 bases in the middle. The protocol was immunoSEQ multiplex PCR, while the TCRdb copy is restricted to in-frame clones and leaves out a portion. In the table there are about 220,000 clones, about nine tenths of which are singletons. The chain joins TRBV4-3 to TRBJ1-2, with D unresolved. The origin of this receptor is a woman aged 40 to 49 with acute COVID-19. Sequencing used PBMCs or T cells enriched from blood (not recorded which). This CDR3 reads CASSQVGSNYGYTF. CDR3 nucleotide sequence: TGCGCCAGCAGCCAAGTGGGCAGTAACTATGGCTACACCTTC.